These 18 T cell receptor beta chains were sequenced from one sample in a study of cytomegalovirus exposure and HLA in healthy donors. A multiplex PCR was run with 60 Vbeta primers and 13 Jbeta primers. Measured with immunoSEQ multiplex PCR; TCRdb has only the in-frame clones, and not every one. This table has about 120,000 clones, about 80% appearing once. Sequenced material: PBMCs. The origin of the receptors is a woman aged 40-49 years in good health and CMV-seropositive.

With respect to this clone: At one boundary the junction diverges from the germline segment, which might be a read error. V and J are TRBV7-7 and TRBJ2-7, with TRBD2 matching 7 bases. Germline CDR1 reads SSHAT; CDR2 reads FNYEAQ (reference sequence). There are 16 residues in the CDR3. The CDR3 protein is CASSPPEAGDTYEQYF. CDR3 bases: TGTGCTAGCAGCCCCCCGGAGGCGGGAGACACCTACGAGCAGTACTTC.

The chain has TRBV4-1 and TRBJ2-7, with D perhaps matching TRBD2 (5 bases). Germline V lookup: CDR1 MGHRA, CDR2 YSYEKL. The CDR3 is made up of 15 amino acids. The V end was cut by 1 base, the J end by 0 bases, with 10 bases between. Here the CDR3 reads CASSQGLAGSYEQYF. As DNA, the CDR3 is TGCGCCAGCAGCCAAGGGCTAGCTGGCTCCTACGAGCAGTACTTC.

The V and J genes are TRBV27 and TRBJ2-3; TRBD1 matches 10 bases. The CDR3 totals 17 residues. Germline assignment: CDR1 MNHEY and CDR2 SMNVEV (reference sequence). V lost 3 bases, J lost 3 bases, and 9 bases stayed unmatched. The CDR3, as DNA: TGTGCCAGCAGTTTCTTGGGACAGGGGTTTGGTACAGATACGCAGTATTTT. Translating gives CASSFLGQGFGTDTQYF.

The chain is built from TRBV4-1 and TRBJ2-7; tentatively, D is TRBD1 (8 bases). The CDR3 covers 16 residues. Germline lookup yields CDR1 MGHRA and CDR2 YSYEKL. Trimming took off 0 bases at V and 7 bases at J, with 19 bases between the two ends. The CDR3 nucleotides are TGCGCCAGCAGCCAAGATAGAGGCAGGGGGCGGGGGGAGCAGTACTTC. It translates to CASSQDRGRGRGEQYF.

The V and J genes are TRBV2 and TRBJ2-1, with 9 bases that match TRBD2. The CDR3 consists of 17 residues. V lost 6 bases, J lost 0 bases, and 9 bases stayed unmatched. The germline CDR1 and CDR2 sequences are SNHLY and FYNNEI. DNA for the CDR3: TGTGCCAGCAGCCCCGGGACTAGCTTCCTCTCCTACAATGAGCAGTTCTTC. Its translation: CASSPGTSFLSYNEQFF.

The chain employs TRBV5-5 and TRBJ1-1; TRBD1 matches at 9 bases. J gave up 7 bases and V 5 bases, and 6 bases lay outside the gene matches. This CDR3 comprises 13 residues. Germline V gives CDR1 SGHKS, CDR2 YYEKEE (reference sequence). The CDR3 is CASRLTGGHEAFF. In DNA form, the CDR3 reads TGTGCCAGCAGGCTTACAGGGGGCCATGAAGCTTTCTTT.

The CDR3 bases are TGTGCCAGCAGCTTAGCGATAAGCGTCGCGAACACCGGGGAGCTGTTTTTT. Translation: CASSLAISVANTGELFF. The chain has TRBV7-2 and TRBJ2-2; D call uncertain. In germline, CDR1 is SGHTA, CDR2 FQGNSA. V lost 0 bases to trimming and J lost 0 bases, with 11 bases between them. The CDR3 has 17 residues.

The rearrangement joins TRBV2 to TRBJ2-3; TRBD2 might be the D (6 bases). The CDR3 consists of 14 residues. Trimming took 7 bases from V and 2 from J, leaving 13 bases between them. Germline lookup yields CDR1 SNHLY and CDR2 FYNNEI. CDR3 bases: TGTGCCAGCATACGCGGGGCCACCACAGATACGCAGTATTTT. This codes for CASIRGATTDTQYF.

This chain uses TRBV7-9 with TRBJ2-3, with TRBD2 matching over 9 bases. CDR1 is SEHNR, CDR2 FQNEAQ, per germline (reference sequence). The CDR3 length is 16 residues. Trimming took 5 bases from V and 6 from J; bases not matched to a gene: 12. The CDR3 coding sequence is TGTGCCAGCAGCCCGAGGGTAGCGGGAGTACCGGATACGCAGTATTTT. Its translation: CASSPRVAGVPDTQYF.

This clone was picked up one time. J is TRBJ1-5 and V is TRBV19; a weak D match, TRBD1 (5 bases). V gave up 0 bases and J gave up 2 bases, with 8 bases separating them. The CDR3 consists of 15 residues. Germline CDR1 is LNHDA and CDR2 is SQIVND (reference sequence). The CDR3, as DNA: TGTGCCAGTAGTATAGATCGGGGGGGCAATCAGCCCCAGCATTTT. Protein product: CASSIDRGGNQPQHF.

The chain employs TRBV27 and TRBJ2-5, with 8 bases matching TRBD1. The J call may be mistaken, given a closer DNA end match to TRBJ2-7. The CDR3 contains 15 residues. CDR1 MNHEY and CDR2 SMNVEV come from the germline V gene (reference sequence). The CDR3 reads CASSLRQGASYEQYF. CDR3 DNA: TGTGCCAGCAGTTTAAGGCAGGGGGCCTCCTACGAGCAGTACTTC.

The rearrangement uses TRBV13 and TRBJ1-2, with a weak D call TRBD1 (6 bases). Germline loops: CDR1 PRHDT, CDR2 FYEKMQ (reference sequence). The length of the CDR3 is 12 residues. V gave up 2 bases and J gave up 8 bases, with 9 bases separating them. The CDR3 is CASSLRGNGYTF. The CDR3 DNA is TGTGCCAGCAGCTTAAGGGGGAACGGCTACACCTTC.

Of note for this clone: The CDR3 ends on some other residue instead of the conserved phenylalanine or tryptophan, so this is likely a read error. The DNA is left out, because the CDR3 cannot be placed on it with certainty; the CDR3 is given as TCRdb lists it. The chain is built from TRBV6-1 and TRBJ2-7; TRBD1 is the table's D call, not checked against the DNA. Germline V gene sequence: CDR1 MNHNS, CDR2 SASEGT. The CDR3 is 12 amino acids in total, end residues counted. CDR3 residues: CASSEVPGQDTL.

This clone was counted once. The CDR3 ends on some other residue instead of the conserved phenylalanine or tryptophan, so this is likely a read error. The gene calls are TRBV6-5 and TRBJ1-1; D is undetermined. Trimming took off 8 bases at V and 4 bases at J, with 8 bases between the two ends. Germline V gene sequence: CDR1 MNHEY, CDR2 SVGAGI. The CDR3 loop spans 11 amino acids. The CDR3 loop is CASSWGTEAFL. The CDR3 coding sequence is TGTGCCAGCTCATGGGGCACTGAAGCTTTCCTT.

The chain uses TRBV9 and TRBJ2-1; TRBD2 agrees at 14 bases. This CDR3 is built from 20 residues. V dropped 4 bases and J dropped 0; count of bases not matched to a gene: 12. Germline V gene data show CDR1 as SGDLS and CDR2 as YYNGEE. The CDR3 protein is CASSFGTSGSKGDSYNEQFF. The CDR3 nucleotides are TGTGCCAGCAGCTTCGGGACTAGCGGGAGTAAAGGGGACTCCTACAATGAGCAGTTCTTC. Supplemented by reference TRBV9 and TRBJ2-1, the full variable domain reads DSGVTQTPKHLITATGQRVTLRCSPRSGDLSVYWYQQSLDQGLQFLIQYYNGEERAKGNILERFSAQQFPDLHSELNLSSLELGDSALYFCASSFGTSGSKGDSYNEQFFGPGTRLTVL.

V usage is TRBV7-3 and J usage is TRBJ2-7; a weak D match, TRBD2 (5 bases). The CDR3 length is 14 residues. V dropped 5 bases and J dropped 2 bases, with 13 bases sitting between them. Per germline, CDR1 SGHTA and CDR2 FQGTGA. The CDR3 DNA is TGTGCCAGCAGCCCGGGCGGGCCTCCCTACGAGCAGTACTTC. This gives the protein CASSPGGPPYEQYF.

This clone turned up a few times. The gene calls are TRBV25-1 and TRBJ2-4; 12 nucleotides line up with TRBD1. The CDR3 contains 17 residues. CDR1 is MGHDK, CDR2 SYGVNS, per germline. Trimming took 2 bases from V and 1 from J; bases not matched to a gene: 3. CDR3 in amino acids: CASSEPGQGAAKNIQYF. CDR3 bases: TGTGCCAGCAGTGAACCGGGACAGGGGGCGGCCAAAAACATTCAGTACTTC.

The rearrangement uses TRBV6-5 and TRBJ1-1; no clear D. Germline V gene sequence: CDR1 MNHEY, CDR2 SVGAGI. V was shortened by 6 bases and J by 7 bases, with 9 bases between the two germline ends. The CDR3 covers 11 residues. This CDR3 reads CASRNRGEAFF. The CDR3 bases are TGTGCCAGCAGAAACCGGGGTGAAGCTTTCTTT.